Presented here are 8 T cell receptor beta chains from one specimen sequenced in a study of blood T cell repertoires in COVID-19. Libraries were prepared by immunoSEQ multiplex PCR; TCRdb keeps only in-frame clonotypes and omits some of them. Among 130,000 or so clones listed, under 85% were seen once. Sequencing was done on a sample of peripheral blood. The receptor source for this set is a woman aged 55-69 years with acute or convalescent COVID-19.

The chain recombines TRBV5-6 with TRBJ1-6; no clear D. V was trimmed by 1 base and J by 15 bases, leaving 11 bases between them. From germline, CDR1 is SGHDT and CDR2 YYEEEE. The CDR3 consists of 12 residues. The CDR3 nucleotides are TGTGCCAGCAGCTTGTATCCCTACGGCCTCCACTTT. This sequence encodes CASSLYPYGLHF.

The J gene is TRBJ2-7, the V gene TRBV5-1, with 7 bases fitting TRBD1. The CDR3 runs to 15 residues. Germline V gene sequence: CDR1 SGHRS, CDR2 YFSETQ. V was clipped by 1 base and J by 2 bases; unmatched bases: 6. Written as DNA, the CDR3 is TGCGCCAGCAGCTTGTCTGAAGGGGGCACCTACGAGCAGTACTTC. As protein: CASSLSEGGTYEQYF.

The V call is TRBV3-1 (or the pseudogene TRBV3-2), the J call TRBJ1-1; TRBD1 might be the D (6 bases). Germline V gene lookup returns CDR1 LGHDT and CDR2 YNNKEL (reference sequence). The CDR3 has 14 residues. Between the trimmed V and J ends, which lost 4 bases and 6 bases, there was a span of 15 bases. The CDR3 DNA reads as TGTGCCAGCAGCCCTCGGGCGACAGGCGCTGAAGCTTTCTTT. The encoded protein is CASSPRATGAEAFF.

CDR3 nucleotide sequence: TGCGCCAGCAGCTCCCGAATAGACAATGAGCAGTTCTTC. Translation: CASSSRIDNEQFF. The chain has TRBV5-1 and TRBJ2-1; D unclear. The CDR3 consists of 13 residues. V was shortened by 3 bases and J by 5 bases, with 9 bases between the two germline ends. Germline assignment: CDR1 SGHRS and CDR2 YFSETQ.

The genes are TRBV27 and TRBJ2-1; 10 nucleotides agree with TRBD2. The germline V gene encodes CDR1 MNHEY and CDR2 SMNVEV (reference sequence). V dropped 3 bases and J dropped 9; count of bases not matched to a gene: 8. The length of the CDR3 is 15 residues. This CDR3 reads CASSFPQRGGVEQFF. The CDR3 DNA reads as TGTGCCAGCAGTTTTCCCCAGCGGGGGGGCGTTGAGCAGTTCTTC.

The chain is built from TRBV3-1 (or the pseudogene TRBV3-2) and TRBJ1-1; TRBD1 agrees at 9 bases. With V trimmed by 2 bases and J by 6 bases, 1 base remained unmatched. The CDR3 is 13 amino acids. Germline loops: CDR1 LGHDT, CDR2 YNNKEL (reference sequence). The CDR3: CASSQRQGAEAFF. The CDR3 bases are TGTGCCAGCAGCCAAAGACAGGGGGCTGAAGCTTTCTTT.

The chain employs TRBV5-1 and TRBJ1-1, with unresolved D. Germline V lookup: CDR1 SGHRS, CDR2 YFSETQ. The CDR3 covers 13 residues. V was clipped by 5 bases and J by 0 bases, with 8 bases between them. DNA of the CDR3: TGCGCCAGCAGTGACACAATGAACACTGAAGCTTTCTTT. Protein sequence: CASSDTMNTEAFF.

The chain recombines TRBV2 with TRBJ1-2; D is possibly TRBD1 (6 bases). V was trimmed by 3 bases and J by 2 bases, leaving 13 bases between them. The germline CDR1 and CDR2 sequences are SNHLY and FYNNEI. The CDR3 covers 15 residues. The CDR3 loop is CASSDGQPPNYGYTF. The CDR3 coding sequence is TGTGCCAGCAGTGACGGACAGCCACCCAACTATGGCTACACCTTC.